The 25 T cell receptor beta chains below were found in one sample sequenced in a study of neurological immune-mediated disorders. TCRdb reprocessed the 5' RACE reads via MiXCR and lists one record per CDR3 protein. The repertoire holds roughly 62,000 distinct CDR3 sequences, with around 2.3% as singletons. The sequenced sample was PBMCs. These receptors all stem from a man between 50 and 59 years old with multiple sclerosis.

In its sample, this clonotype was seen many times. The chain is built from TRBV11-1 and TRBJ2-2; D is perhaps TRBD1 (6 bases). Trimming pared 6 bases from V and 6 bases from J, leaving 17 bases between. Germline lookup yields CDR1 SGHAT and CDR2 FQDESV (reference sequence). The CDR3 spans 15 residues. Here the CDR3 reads CASRDHRARAGELFF. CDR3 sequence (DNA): TGTGCCAGCAGGGACCACAGGGCGAGGGCCGGGGAGCTGTTTTTT.

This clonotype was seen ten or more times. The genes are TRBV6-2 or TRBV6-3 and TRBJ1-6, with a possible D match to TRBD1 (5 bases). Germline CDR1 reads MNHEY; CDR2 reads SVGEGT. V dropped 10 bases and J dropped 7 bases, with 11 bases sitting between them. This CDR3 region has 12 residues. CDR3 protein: CATRKGNSPLHF. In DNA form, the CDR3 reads TGTGCCACACGTAAGGGGAATTCACCCCTCCACTTT.

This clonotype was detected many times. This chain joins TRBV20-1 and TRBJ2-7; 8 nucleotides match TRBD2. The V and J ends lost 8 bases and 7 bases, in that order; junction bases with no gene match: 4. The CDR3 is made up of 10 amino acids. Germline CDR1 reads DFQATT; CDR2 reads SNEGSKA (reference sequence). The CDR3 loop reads CSPGGVEQYF. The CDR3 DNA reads TGCAGTCCGGGGGGGGTTGAGCAGTACTTC.

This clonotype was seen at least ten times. The CDR3, as DNA: TGCAGCGTCGCAAGCTTAGAGACCCAGTACTTC. Its protein is CSVASLETQYF. This chain links TRBV29-1 with TRBJ2-5; no clear D gene. V lost 6 bases and J 4 bases, leaving 9 bases between the germline ends. Per the germline V gene, CDR1 is SQVTM and CDR2 is ANQGSEA. The CDR3 sequence is 11 residues long.

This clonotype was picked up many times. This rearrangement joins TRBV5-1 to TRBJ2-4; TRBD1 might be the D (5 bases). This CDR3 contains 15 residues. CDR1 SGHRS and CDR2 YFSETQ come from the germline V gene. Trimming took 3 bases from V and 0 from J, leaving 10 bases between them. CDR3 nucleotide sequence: TGCGCCAGCAGCTCGACAGTTAAAGCCAAAAACATTCAGTACTTC. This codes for CASSSTVKAKNIQYF.

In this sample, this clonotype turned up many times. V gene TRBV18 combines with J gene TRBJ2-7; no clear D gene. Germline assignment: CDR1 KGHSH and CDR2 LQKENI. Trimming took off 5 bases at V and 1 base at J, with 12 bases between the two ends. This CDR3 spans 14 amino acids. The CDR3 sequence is CASSAGRVSYEQYF. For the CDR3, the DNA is TGTGCCAGCTCAGCCGGACGGGTTTCCTACGAGCAGTACTTC. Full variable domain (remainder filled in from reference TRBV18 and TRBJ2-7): NAGVMQNPRHLVRRRGQEARLRCSPMKGHSHVYWYRQLPEEGLKFMVYLQKENIIDESGMPKERFSAEFPKEGPSILRIQQVVRGDSAAYFCASSAGRVSYEQYFGPGTRLTVT.

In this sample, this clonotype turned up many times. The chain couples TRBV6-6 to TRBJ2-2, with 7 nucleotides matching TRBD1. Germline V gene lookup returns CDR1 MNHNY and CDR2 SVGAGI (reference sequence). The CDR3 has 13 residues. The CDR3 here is CAVGGRNTGELFF. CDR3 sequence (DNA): TGTGCAGTAGGGGGCCGGAACACCGGGGAGCTGTTTTTT.

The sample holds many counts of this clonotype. Here the CDR3 DNA reads TGCAGCGTTGCCGGACAAGGCTACGAGCAGTACTTC. Amino acids: CSVAGQGYEQYF. The chain combines TRBV29-1 with TRBJ2-7; D is perhaps TRBD1 (5 bases). V was cut by 4 bases and J by 3 bases, with 10 bases left in between. There are 12 residues in the CDR3. From germline, CDR1 is SQVTM and CDR2 ANQGSEA.

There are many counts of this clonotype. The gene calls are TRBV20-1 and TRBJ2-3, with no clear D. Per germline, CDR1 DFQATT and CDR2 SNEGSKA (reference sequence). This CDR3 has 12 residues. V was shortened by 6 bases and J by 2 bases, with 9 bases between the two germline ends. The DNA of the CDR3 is TGCAGTGCAAGCCCCGACACAGATACGCAGTATTTT. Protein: CSASPDTDTQYF.

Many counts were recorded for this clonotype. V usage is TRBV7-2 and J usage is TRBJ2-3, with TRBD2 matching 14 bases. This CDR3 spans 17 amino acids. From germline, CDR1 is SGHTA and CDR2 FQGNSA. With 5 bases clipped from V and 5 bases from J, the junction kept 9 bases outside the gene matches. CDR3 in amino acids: CASSLRTSGGFGDTQYF. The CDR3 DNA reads TGTGCCAGCAGCCTGAGGACTAGCGGGGGGTTTGGAGATACGCAGTATTTT.

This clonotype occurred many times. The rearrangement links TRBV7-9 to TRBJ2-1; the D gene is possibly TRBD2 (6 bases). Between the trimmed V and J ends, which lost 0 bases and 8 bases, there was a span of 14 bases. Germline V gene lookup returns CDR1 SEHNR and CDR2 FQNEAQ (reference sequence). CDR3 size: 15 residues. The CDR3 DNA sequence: TGTGCCAGCAGCTTAGCCCTAGCGCCGGGGGATGAGCAGTTCTTC. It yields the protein CASSLALAPGDEQFF.

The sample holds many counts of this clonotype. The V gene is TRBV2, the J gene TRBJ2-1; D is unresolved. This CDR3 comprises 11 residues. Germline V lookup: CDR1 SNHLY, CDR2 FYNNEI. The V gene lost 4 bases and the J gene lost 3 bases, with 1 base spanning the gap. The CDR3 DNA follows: TGTGCCAGCAGTGTCTACAATGAGCAGTTCTTC. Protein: CASSVYNEQFF.

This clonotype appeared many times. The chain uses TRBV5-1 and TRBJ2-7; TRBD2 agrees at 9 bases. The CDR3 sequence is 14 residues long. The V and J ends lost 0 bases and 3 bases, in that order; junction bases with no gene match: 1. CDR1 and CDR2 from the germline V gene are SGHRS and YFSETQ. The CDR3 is CASSLASGDYEQYF. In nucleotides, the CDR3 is TGCGCCAGCAGCTTGGCTAGCGGGGACTACGAGCAGTACTTC. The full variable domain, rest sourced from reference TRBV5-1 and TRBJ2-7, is KAGVTQTPRYLIKTRGQQVTLSCSPISGHRSVSWYQQTPGQGLQFLFEYFSETQRNKGNFPGRFSGRQFSNSRSEMNVSTLELGDSALYLCASSLASGDYEQYFGPGTRLTVT.

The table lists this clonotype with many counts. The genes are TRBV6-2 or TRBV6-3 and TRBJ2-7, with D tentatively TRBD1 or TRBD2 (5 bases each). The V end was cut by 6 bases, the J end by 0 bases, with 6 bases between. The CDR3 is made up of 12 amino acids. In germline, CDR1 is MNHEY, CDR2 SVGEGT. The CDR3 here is CASRGDSYEQYF. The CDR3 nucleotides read TGTGCCAGCAGGGGGGACTCCTACGAGCAGTACTTC.

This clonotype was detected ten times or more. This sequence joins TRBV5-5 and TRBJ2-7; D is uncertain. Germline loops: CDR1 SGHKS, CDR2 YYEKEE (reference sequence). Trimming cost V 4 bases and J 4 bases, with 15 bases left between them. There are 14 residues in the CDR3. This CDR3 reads CASSRNAESYEQYF. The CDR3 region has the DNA TGTGCCAGCAGCCGGAACGCAGAAAGTTACGAGCAGTACTTC.

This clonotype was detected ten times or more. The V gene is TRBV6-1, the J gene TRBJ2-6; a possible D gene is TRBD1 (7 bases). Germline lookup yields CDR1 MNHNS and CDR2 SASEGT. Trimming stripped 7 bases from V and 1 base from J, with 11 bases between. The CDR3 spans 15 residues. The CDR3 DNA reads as TGTGCCAGCACCGGGGGACAGTCTGGGGCCAACGTCCTGACTTTC. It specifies CASTGGQSGANVLTF.

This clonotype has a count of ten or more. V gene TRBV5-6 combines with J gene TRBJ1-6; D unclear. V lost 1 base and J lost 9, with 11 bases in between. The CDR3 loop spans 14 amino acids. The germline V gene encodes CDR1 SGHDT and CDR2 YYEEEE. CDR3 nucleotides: TGTGCCAGCAGCTTGAGGGAGGTGCGTTCACCCCTCCACTTT. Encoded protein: CASSLREVRSPLHF.

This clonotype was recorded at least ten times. This chain's CDR3 is CASSYASTGISTDTQYF. The CDR3 nucleotides are TGTGCCAGCAGTTACGCCTCGACAGGGATTAGCACAGATACGCAGTATTTT. The chain has TRBV6-2 or TRBV6-3 and TRBJ2-3; 7 bases map to TRBD1. Germline trimming cut 2 bases from V and 0 bases from J; bases unmatched to any gene: 8. Germline assignment: CDR1 MNHEY and CDR2 SVGEGT. The CDR3 consists of 17 residues.

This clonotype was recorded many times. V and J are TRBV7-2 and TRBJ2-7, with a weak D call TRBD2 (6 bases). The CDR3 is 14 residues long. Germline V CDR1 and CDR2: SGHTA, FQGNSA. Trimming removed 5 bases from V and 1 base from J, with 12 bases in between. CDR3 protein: CASSPGRLSYEQYF. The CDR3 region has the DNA TGTGCCAGCAGCCCGGGGAGGTTGTCCTACGAGCAGTACTTC.

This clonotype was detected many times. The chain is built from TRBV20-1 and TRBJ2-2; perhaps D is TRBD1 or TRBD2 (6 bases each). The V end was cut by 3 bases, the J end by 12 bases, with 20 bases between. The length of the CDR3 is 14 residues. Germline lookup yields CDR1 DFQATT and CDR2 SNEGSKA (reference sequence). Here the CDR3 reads CSASGGGAMRQLFF. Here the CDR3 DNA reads TGCAGTGCTAGTGGGGGCGGGGCCATGAGGCAGCTGTTTTTT.

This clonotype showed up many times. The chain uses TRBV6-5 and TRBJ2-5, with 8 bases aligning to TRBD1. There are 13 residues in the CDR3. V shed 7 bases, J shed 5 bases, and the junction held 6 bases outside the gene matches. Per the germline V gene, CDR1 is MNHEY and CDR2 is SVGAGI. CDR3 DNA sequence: TGTGCCAGCACTCCAGGGGGCCTGGAGACCCAGTACTTC. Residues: CASTPGGLETQYF.

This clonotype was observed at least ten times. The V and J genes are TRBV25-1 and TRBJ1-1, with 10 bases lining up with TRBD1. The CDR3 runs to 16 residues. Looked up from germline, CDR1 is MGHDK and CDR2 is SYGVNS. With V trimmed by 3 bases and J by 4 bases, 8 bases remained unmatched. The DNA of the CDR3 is TGTGCCAGCAGTGACAAAGGGACAGGGGCGACCACTGAAGCTTTCTTT. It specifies CASSDKGTGATTEAFF. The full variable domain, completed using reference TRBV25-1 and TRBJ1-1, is EADIYQTPRYLVIGTGKKITLECSQTMGHDKMYWYQQDPGMELHLIHYSYGVNSTEKGDLSSESTVSRIRTEHFPLTLESARPSHTSQYLCASSDKGTGATTEAFFGQGTRLTVV.

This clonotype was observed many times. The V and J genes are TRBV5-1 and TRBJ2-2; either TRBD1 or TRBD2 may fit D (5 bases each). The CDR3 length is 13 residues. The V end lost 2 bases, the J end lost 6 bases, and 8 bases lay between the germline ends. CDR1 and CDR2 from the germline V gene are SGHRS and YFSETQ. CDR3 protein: CASSFEGSGELFF. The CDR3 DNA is TGCGCCAGCAGCTTTGAGGGGTCCGGGGAGCTGTTTTTT. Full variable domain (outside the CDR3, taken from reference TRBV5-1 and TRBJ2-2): KAGVTQTPRYLIKTRGQQVTLSCSPISGHRSVSWYQQTPGQGLQFLFEYFSETQRNKGNFPGRFSGRQFSNSRSEMNVSTLELGDSALYLCASSFEGSGELFFGEGSRLTVL.

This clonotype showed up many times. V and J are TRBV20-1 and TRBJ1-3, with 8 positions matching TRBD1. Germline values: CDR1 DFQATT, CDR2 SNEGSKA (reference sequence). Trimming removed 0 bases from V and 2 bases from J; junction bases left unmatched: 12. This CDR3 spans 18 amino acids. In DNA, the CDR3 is TGCAGTGCTAGAGATATAGCACCTCAGGGGGCGGCTGGAAACACCATATATTTT. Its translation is CSARDIAPQGAAGNTIYF.

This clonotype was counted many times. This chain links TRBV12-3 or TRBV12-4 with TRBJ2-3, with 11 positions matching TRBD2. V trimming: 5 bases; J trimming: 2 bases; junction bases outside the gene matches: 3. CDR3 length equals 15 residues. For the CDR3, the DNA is TGTGCCAGCAGTGCTAGCGGGGGGCTCACAGATACGCAGTATTTT. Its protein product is CASSASGGLTDTQYF.